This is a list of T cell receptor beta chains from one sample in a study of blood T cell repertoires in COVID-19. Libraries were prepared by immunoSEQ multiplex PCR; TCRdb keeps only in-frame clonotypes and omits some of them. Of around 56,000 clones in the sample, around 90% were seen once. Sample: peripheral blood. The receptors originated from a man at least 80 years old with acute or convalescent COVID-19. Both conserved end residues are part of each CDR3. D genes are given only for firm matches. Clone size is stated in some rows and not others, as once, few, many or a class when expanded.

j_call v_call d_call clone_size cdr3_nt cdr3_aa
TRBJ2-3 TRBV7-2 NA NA TGTGCCAGCAGCTTAGCGCTTGAGTCGGATACGCAGTATTTT CASSLALESDTQYF
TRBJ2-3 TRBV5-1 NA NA TGCGCCAGCAGCTTGACAGGACCAGATACGCAGTATTTT CASSLTGPDTQYF
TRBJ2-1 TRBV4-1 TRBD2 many TGCGCCAGCAGCCAAGGAGCGGGGAGGAATGAGCAGTTCTTC CASSQGAGRNEQFF
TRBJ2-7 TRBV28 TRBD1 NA TGTGCCAGCAGTTTCTCGGACAGGGTAGCCTACGAGCAGTACTTC CASSFSDRVAYEQYF
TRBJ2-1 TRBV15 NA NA TGTGCCACCAGCAGAAGAGGGGGGGGCCTATCCTACAATGAGCAGTTCTTC CATSRRGGGLSYNEQFF
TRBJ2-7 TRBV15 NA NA TGTGCCACCAGCAGAGTTGGGGTGGAGGGCCCGCAGTACTTC CATSRVGVEGPQYF
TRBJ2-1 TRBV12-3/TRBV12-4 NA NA TGTGCCAGCAGTTTCTACATGGAGAATGAGCAGTTCTTC CASSFYMENEQFF
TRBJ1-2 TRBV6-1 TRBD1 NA TGTGCCAGCAGTGAAACCCAGGGGGCTCGCGGCTACACCTTC CASSETQGARGYTF
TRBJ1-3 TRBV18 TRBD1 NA TGTGCCAGCTCACCAGAGACAGGGGTTGGAAACACCATATATTTT CASSPETGVGNTIYF
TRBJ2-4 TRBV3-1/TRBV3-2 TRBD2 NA TGTGCCAGCAGCCAAGAAGGAGGGCGGGGGGGAGCCAACATTCAGTACTTC CASSQEGGRGGANIQYF
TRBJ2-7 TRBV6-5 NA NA TGTGCCAGCAGTCCCCGAGGGTGGGGTTCCTACGAGCAGTACTTC CASSPRGWGSYEQYF
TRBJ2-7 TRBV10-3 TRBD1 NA TGTGCCATCAGCGGGTTACAGGGGGCGTACGAGCAGTACTTC CAISGLQGAYEQYF
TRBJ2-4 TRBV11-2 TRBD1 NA TGTGCCAGCAGCTTTGACAGGGGTATTGACATTCAGTACTTC CASSFDRGIDIQYF
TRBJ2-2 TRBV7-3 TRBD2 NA TGTGCCAGCAGCCCCCAAGCGGGGGGGCGTACCGGGGAGCTGTTTTTT CASSPQAGGRTGELFF
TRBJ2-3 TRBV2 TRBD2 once TGTGCCAGCGCGGGGGGCAGGGATACGCAGTATTTT CASAGGRDTQYF
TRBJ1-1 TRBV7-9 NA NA TGTGCCAGCAGCTTAAGCCTTGGGAACACTGAAGCTTTCTTT CASSLSLGNTEAFF
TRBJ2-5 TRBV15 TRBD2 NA TGTGCCACCAGCAGAGCTTTCGGGGCTAGCGGGTGGCAAGAGACCCAGTACTTC CATSRAFGASGWQETQYF
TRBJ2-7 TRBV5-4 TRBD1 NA TGTGCCAGCAGCGCCGGGACAGGCGGGGTCTACGAGCAGTACTTC CASSAGTGGVYEQYF
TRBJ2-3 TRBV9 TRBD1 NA TGTGCCAGCAGCGTTACAGGGGGAGATACGCAGTATTTT CASSVTGGDTQYF
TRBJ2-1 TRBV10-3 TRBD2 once TGTGCCATCAGTGCTCAGCGGGAGTACAATGAGCAGTTCTTC CAISAQREYNEQFF
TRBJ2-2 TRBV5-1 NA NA TGCGCCAGCAGCTTGGCCCCGGGGGTTCGCGGCGGGGAGCTGTTTTTT CASSLAPGVRGGELFF
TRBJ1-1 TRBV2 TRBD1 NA TGTGCCAGCAGTGGGACAGGGGCCACTGAAGCTTTCTTT CASSGTGATEAFF
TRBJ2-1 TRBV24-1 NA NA TGTGCCACCAGTGAACCAGGGGTTAATGAGCAGTTCTTC CATSEPGVNEQFF
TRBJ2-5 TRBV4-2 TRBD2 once TGTGCCAGCAGCCAAGAATCCGCGGGGGGCCAAGAGACCCAGTACTTC CASSQESAGGQETQYF
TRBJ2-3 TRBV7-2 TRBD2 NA TGTGCCAGCAGCTTTTTGCGGGGGGGCACAGATACGCAGTATTTT CASSFLRGGTDTQYF
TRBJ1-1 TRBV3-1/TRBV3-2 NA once TGTGCCAGCAGCCAAGGGAGCCGCCAGGGCACTGAAGCTTTCTTT CASSQGSRQGTEAFF
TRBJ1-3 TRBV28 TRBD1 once TGTGCCAGCAGTGCATCGGACAGGGCCTTGATTGGAAACACCATATATTTT CASSASDRALIGNTIYF
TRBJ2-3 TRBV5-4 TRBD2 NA TGTGCCAGCAGCACCGGGACTAGCGGGATTAGCACAGATACGCAGTATTTT CASSTGTSGISTDTQYF
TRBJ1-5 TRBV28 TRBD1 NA TGTGCCAGCAGCCACCGACAGGGGGCGGGCGATCAGCCCCAGCATTTT CASSHRQGAGDQPQHF
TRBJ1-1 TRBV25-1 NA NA TGTGCCAGCAGTGAATATTTGGGGAGGCGGCTAATGAACACTGAAGCTTTCTTT CASSEYLGRRLMNTEAFF
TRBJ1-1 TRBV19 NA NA TGTGCCAGTATGGGGGGAAAAGACACTGAAGCTTTCTTT CASMGGKDTEAFF
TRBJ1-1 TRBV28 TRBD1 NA TGTGCCAGCAGACGGCCGGGACAGCGCGGGGTACGGGAAGCTTTCTTT CASRRPGQRGVREAFF
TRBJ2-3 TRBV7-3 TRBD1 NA TGTGCCAGCAGCCAGGCAGGGGGCGTTTCAGATACGCAGTATTTT CASSQAGGVSDTQYF
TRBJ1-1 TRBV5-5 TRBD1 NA TGTGCCAGCAGTTTACAGGGGGCGCAGAACACTGAAGCTTTCTTT CASSLQGAQNTEAFF
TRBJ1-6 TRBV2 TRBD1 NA TGTGCCAGCAGTGGGGGACAGGGAAGGAATTCACCCCTCCACTTT CASSGGQGRNSPLHF
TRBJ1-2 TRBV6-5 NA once TGTGCCAGCAGTTCTCACCGATCGGGGGAGCCCTATGGCTACACCTTC CASSSHRSGEPYGYTF
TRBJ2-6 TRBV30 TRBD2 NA TGTGCCTGGAGTAGCGGGGGGAGCTCTGGGGCCAACGTCCTGACTTTC CAWSSGGSSGANVLTF
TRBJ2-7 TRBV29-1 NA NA TGCAGCGTTGGCCCGGACAGACCCTACGAGCAGTACTTC CSVGPDRPYEQYF
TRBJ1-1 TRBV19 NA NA TGTGCCAGTAGTTCACAGGGGAACACTGAAGCTTTCTTT CASSSQGNTEAFF
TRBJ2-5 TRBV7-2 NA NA TGTGCCAGCAGCTTAGATCTGTGGGGGGGCTCAGAGACCCAGTACTTC CASSLDLWGGSETQYF
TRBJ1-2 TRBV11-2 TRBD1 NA TGTGCCAGCAGCCTGACAGGGGGCGACGCGGGGGGCTACACCTTC CASSLTGGDAGGYTF
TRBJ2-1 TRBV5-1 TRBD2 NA TGCGCCAGCAGCTTCCTCGGGACTAGCGGAAACAATGAGCAGTTCTTC CASSFLGTSGNNEQFF
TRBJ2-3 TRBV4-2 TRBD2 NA TGTGCCAGCAGCCAAGTAACTAGCGGCCGGTTTGATACGCAGTATTTT CASSQVTSGRFDTQYF
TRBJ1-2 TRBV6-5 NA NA TGTGCCAGCAGTCTGGGGCAGTTTGGCTACACCTTC CASSLGQFGYTF
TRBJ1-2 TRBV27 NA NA TGTGCCAGCAGTTTATCGGGAGTCAGCGGGAAAGCTCCTAACTATGGCTACACCTTC CASSLSGVSGKAPNYGYTF
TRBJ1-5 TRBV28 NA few TGTGCCAGCAGTTTGGGGGGGAAGGAACAGCCCCAGCATTTT CASSLGGKEQPQHF
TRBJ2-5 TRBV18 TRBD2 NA TGTGCCAGCTCACCCCCGGGACTAGCGGGGGGACAAGAGACCCAGTACTTC CASSPPGLAGGQETQYF
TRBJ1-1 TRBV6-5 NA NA TGTGCCAGCAAAACAGGGAACACTGAAGCTTTCTTT CASKTGNTEAFF
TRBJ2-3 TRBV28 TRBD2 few TGTGCCAGCAGACCCCGCCCGGGACTAGCGGGGCTTAGCACAGATACGCAGTATTTT CASRPRPGLAGLSTDTQYF
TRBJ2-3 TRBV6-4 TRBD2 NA TGTGCCAGCAGTGACGGAGCGGGGGGCACAGATACGCAGTATTTT CASSDGAGGTDTQYF
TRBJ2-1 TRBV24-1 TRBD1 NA TGTGCCACCAGTGTAGGGACAGCCTACAATGAGCAGTTCTTC CATSVGTAYNEQFF